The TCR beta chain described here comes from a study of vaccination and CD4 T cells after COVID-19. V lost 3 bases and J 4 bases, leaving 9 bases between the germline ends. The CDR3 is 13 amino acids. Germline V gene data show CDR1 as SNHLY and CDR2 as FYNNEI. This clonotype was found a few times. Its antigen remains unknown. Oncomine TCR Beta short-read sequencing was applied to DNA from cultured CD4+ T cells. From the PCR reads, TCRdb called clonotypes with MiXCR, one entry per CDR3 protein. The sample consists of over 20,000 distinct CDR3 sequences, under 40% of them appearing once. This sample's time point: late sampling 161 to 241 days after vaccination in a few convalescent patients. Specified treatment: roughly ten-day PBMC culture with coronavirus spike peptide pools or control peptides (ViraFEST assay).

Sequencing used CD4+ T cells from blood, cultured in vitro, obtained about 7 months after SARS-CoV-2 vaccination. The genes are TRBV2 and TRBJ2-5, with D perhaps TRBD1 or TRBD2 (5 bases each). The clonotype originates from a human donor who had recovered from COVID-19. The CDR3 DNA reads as TGTGCCAGCAGTGAGCAGGGACGAGAGACCCAGTACTTC. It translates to CASSEQGRETQYF.